The rows below give T cell receptor beta chains drawn from one sample of a study of cytomegalovirus exposure and HLA in healthy donors. Clones were read by immunoSEQ multiplex PCR, and TCRdb kept only the in-frame ones, dropping some. The clone table shows 80,000 to 95,000 clones, with the ten largest holding approximately 1.1%. The sequenced material came from PBMCs. The receptor set was obtained from a woman younger than 45 in good health and CMV-seronegative. Each CDR3 is given with its conserved first and last residue.

J gene | V gene | CDR3 protein
TRBJ2-5 | TRBV9 | CASSLGTSGRPQYF
TRBJ2-5 | TRBV5-4 | CASSLVRGETQYF
TRBJ2-5 | TRBV4-2 | CASSQGLAGETQYF
TRBJ2-6 | TRBV5-1 | CASSPYTGGSLSGANVLTF
TRBJ1-6 | TRBV7-2 | CASSQGGAVYSPLHF
TRBJ2-7 | TRBV7-2 | CASSPGLAGVTLAYEQYF
TRBJ2-7 | TRBV5-1 | CASSVTGGDEQYF
TRBJ1-2 | TRBV13 | CASSLGGAYGYTF
TRBJ2-4 | TRBV23-1 | CASSQSRTRFINIQYF
TRBJ1-2 | TRBV7-8 | CASSLAGTGSVDGYTF
TRBJ2-5 | TRBV29-1 | CSVVGAGETQYF
TRBJ1-1 | TRBV27 | CASSSSTGLNTEDFF
TRBJ2-7 | TRBV5-1 | CASSLTGSSYEQYF
TRBJ1-2 | TRBV6-1 | CASRERAGGGFYGYTF
TRBJ2-3 | TRBV19 | CASSKRGTQFTDTQYF
TRBJ1-2 | TRBV5-6 | CASSPGQSGYTF
TRBJ1-5 | TRBV5-6 | CASSFRTARNQPQHF
TRBJ1-1 | TRBV18 | CASSQGQAMNTEAFF
TRBJ1-1 | TRBV5-6 | CASSRSTEAFF
TRBJ2-1 | TRBV10-2 | CASSDRASGGAEEFF
TRBJ2-2 | TRBV6-6 | CASSYTGGANTGELFF
TRBJ1-2 | TRBV6-1 | CASNTAYYGYTF
TRBJ1-6 | TRBV5-1 | CASSLVGGSPPNNSPLHF
TRBJ1-2 | TRBV6-1 | CASRWDSYNGYTF
TRBJ1-6 | TRBV9 | CASSVGGPNSPLHF
TRBJ1-1 | TRBV7-9 | CASSNGQGANTEAFF
TRBJ2-2 | TRBV30 | CAWGRLDIQRGRHGELFF
TRBJ1-5 | TRBV19 | CASRPRGQTNQPQHF